This T cell receptor (beta chain) was sequenced in a study of OX40 agonist ivuxolimab in advanced cancers. Study overall: Ivuxolimab was delivered to patients intravenously every 2 weeks at doses spanning 0.01 to 10 mg/kg. A history of anti-PD-1, anti-PD-L1 or anti-CTLA-4 therapy was acceptable, and more than 30% had some. General study results and limits: More expanded clones were seen, on average, in CD8+ T cells than in CD4+. At 0.1 to 3.0 mg/kg and by week 6, clonal expansion occurred in CD4+ and CD8+ blood T cells.

Germline CDR1 MGHDK, CDR2 SYGVNS. The junction had 8 bases not matched to a gene; V was cut back by 3 bases and J by 4 bases. The CDR3 is 15 residues long. Produced via immunoSEQ multiplex PCR; TCRdb's table is partial and in-frame only. The sample lists more than 20,000 clones, roughly 66% seen once, with 18% in the top ten. Judged by abundance, this clone is medium-sized. Antigen unknown. The TCR originated in an adult with an advanced solid tumor such as melanoma, head and neck, liver or kidney cancer. Sequencing used CD4+ or CD8+ T cells sorted from blood, obtained in a trial of the OX40 agonist ivuxolimab. The J gene is TRBJ1-2, the V gene TRBV25-1; 7 bases agree with TRBD1. The CDR3 protein is CASSDRTGGSYGYTF. The CDR3 DNA sequence: TGTGCCAGCAGTGACCGGACAGGCGGATCCTATGGCTACACCTTC.